These 4 T cell receptor beta chains were sequenced from one sample in a study of beta chain features in type 1 diabetes. All of the isolated RNA was reverse transcribed, so expressed TCRB transcripts were sequenced. Sequencing was performed with immunoSEQ multiplex PCR; in TCRdb, only in-frame clones are kept and a portion is missing. This table holds more than 300,000 clones, around 7.6% found once. Sequencing input: central memory CD4+ T cells from blood. The receptors shown here come from a woman younger than 35 in good health.

There are a few counts of this clone. The chain links TRBV27 to TRBJ1-1, with unresolved D. Looked up from germline, CDR1 is MNHEY and CDR2 is SMNVEV (reference sequence). The CDR3 runs 14 residues. The germline V and J ends were trimmed by 6 bases and 1 base, with 12 bases remaining between them. The CDR3 sequence: CASRMQLGNTEAFF. The CDR3 DNA reads as TGTGCCAGCAGGATGCAGTTAGGGAACACTGAAGCTTTCTTT.

V is TRBV10-2 and J is TRBJ1-1; tentatively, D is TRBD1 (6 bases). Germline V lookup: CDR1 WSHSY, CDR2 SAAADI. V was clipped by 3 bases and J by 4 bases, with 12 bases between them. The length of the CDR3 is 14 residues. The CDR3 nucleotides are TGCGCCAGCAGTGAAAACAGGGCGGGCACTGAAGCTTTCTTT. Residues: CASSENRAGTEAFF.

V is TRBV7-2 and J is TRBJ2-1; TRBD1 might be the D (5 bases). The germline V gene encodes CDR1 SGHTA and CDR2 FQGNSA. CDR3 length: 15 residues. Trimming took 3 bases from V and 5 from J, leaving 14 bases between them. CDR3 protein: CASSFRTLRNNEQFF. CDR3 nucleotide sequence: TGTGCCAGCAGCTTCCGGACACTAAGGAACAATGAGCAGTTCTTC.

This clone was observed at least ten times. The chain recombines TRBV18 with TRBJ2-1; 14 bases align to TRBD2. From germline, CDR1 is KGHSH and CDR2 LQKENI. CDR3 length equals 15 residues. The junction had 4 bases not matched to a gene; V was cut back by 3 bases and J by 9 bases. The CDR3 loop is CASSPTSGRATEQFF. CDR3 bases: TGTGCCAGCTCACCGACTAGCGGGAGGGCCACTGAGCAGTTCTTC.